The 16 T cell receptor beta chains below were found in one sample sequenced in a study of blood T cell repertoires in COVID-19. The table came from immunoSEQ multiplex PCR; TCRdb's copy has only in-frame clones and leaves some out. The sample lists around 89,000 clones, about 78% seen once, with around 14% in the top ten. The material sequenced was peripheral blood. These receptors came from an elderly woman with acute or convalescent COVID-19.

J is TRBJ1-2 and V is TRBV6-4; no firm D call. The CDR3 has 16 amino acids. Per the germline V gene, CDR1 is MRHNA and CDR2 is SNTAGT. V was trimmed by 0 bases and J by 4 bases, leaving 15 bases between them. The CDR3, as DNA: TGTGCCAGCAGTGACTCGAAACAATTCCAAATCTATGGCTACACCTTC. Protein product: CASSDSKQFQIYGYTF.

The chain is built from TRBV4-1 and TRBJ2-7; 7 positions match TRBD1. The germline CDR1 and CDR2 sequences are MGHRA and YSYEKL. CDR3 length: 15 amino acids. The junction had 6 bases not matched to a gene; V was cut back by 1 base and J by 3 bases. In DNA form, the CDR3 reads TGCGCCAGCAGCCAAGCTAAGGGGGCGGACTACGAGCAGTACTTC. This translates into CASSQAKGADYEQYF.

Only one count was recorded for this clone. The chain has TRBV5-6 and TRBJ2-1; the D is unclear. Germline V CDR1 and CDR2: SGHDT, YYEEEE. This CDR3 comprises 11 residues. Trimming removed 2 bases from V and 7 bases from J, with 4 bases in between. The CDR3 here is CASSFRNEQFF. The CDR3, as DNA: TGTGCCAGCAGCTTCAGAAATGAGCAGTTCTTC.

This CDR3 reads CASSEQANMNTEAFF. The CDR3 nucleotides are TGTGCCAGCAGTGAACAGGCAAACATGAACACTGAAGCTTTCTTT. The J gene is TRBJ1-1, the V gene TRBV6-1, with D unresolved. Trimming pared 2 bases from V and 0 bases from J, leaving 10 bases between. Germline-derived CDR1 and CDR2 are MNHNS and SASEGT. The CDR3 contains 15 residues.

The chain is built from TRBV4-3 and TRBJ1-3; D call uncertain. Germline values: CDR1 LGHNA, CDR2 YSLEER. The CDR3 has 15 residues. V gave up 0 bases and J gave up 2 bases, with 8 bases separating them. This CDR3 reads CASSQERVPGNTIYF. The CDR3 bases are TGCGCCAGCAGCCAAGAGAGGGTCCCTGGAAACACCATATATTTT.

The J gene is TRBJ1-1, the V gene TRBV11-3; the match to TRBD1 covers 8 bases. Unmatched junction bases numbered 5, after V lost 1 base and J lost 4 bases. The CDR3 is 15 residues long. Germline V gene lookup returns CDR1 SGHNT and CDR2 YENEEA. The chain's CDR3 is CASSLVPTGGTEAFF. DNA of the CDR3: TGTGCCAGCAGCTTAGTACCCACAGGGGGCACTGAAGCTTTCTTT. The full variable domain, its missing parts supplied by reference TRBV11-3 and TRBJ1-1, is EAGVVQSPRYKIIEKKQPVAFWCNPISGHNTLYWYLQNLGQGPELLIRYENEEAVDDSQLPKDRFSAERLKGVDSTLKIQPAELGDSAVYLCASSLVPTGGTEAFFGQGTRLTVV.

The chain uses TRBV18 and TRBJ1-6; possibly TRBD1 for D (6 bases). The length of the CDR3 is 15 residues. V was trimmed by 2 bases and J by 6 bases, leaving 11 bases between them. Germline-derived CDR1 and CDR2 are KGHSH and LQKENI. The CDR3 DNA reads TGTGCCAGCTCACCATCGTCAGGGGTTAATTCACCCCTCCACTTT. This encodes CASSPSSGVNSPLHF.

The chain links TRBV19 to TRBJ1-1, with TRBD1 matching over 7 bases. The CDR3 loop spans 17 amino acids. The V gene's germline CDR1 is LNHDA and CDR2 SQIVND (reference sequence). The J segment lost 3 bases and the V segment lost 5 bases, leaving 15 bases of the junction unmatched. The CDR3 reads CASSPLQRQGIDTEAFF. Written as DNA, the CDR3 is TGTGCCAGTAGTCCCCTTCAGCGACAGGGTATTGACACTGAAGCTTTCTTT.

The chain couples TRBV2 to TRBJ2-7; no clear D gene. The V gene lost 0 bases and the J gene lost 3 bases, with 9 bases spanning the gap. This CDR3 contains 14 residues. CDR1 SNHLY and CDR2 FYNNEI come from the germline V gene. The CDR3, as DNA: TGTGCCAGCAGTGAAGCGGCGGCAAACTACGAGCAGTACTTC. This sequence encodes CASSEAAANYEQYF.

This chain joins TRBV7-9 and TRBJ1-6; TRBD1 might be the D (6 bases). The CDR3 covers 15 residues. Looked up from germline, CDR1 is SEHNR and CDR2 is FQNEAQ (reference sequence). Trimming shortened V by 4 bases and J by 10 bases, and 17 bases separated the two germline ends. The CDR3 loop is CASSYARGLNSPLHF. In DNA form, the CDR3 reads TGTGCCAGCAGCTACGCCAGGGGTTTAAACTCACCCCTCCACTTT.

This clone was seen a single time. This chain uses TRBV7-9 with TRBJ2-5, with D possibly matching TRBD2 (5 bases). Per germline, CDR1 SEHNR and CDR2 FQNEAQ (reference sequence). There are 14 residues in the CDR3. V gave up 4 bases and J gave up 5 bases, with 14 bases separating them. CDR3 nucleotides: TGTGCCAGCAGCTCGACGGCTAGCCACGAGACCCAGTACTTC. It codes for CASSSTASHETQYF. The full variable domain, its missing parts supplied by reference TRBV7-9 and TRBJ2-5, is DTGVSQNPRHKITKRGQNVTFRCDPISEHNRLYWYRQTLGQGPEFLTYFQNEAQLEKSRLLSDRFSAERPKGSFSTLEIQRTEQGDSAMYLCASSSTASHETQYFGPGTRLLVL.

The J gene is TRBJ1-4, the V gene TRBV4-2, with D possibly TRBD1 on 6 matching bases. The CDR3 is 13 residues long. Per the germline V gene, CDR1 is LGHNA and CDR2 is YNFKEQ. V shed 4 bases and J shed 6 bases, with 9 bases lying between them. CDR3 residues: CASSRDTYEKLFF. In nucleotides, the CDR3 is TGTGCCAGCAGCCGGGACACTTATGAAAAACTGTTTTTT.

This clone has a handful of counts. CDR3 sequence reads: CASSLAAGGTNEQFF. The CDR3 bases are TGCGCCAGCAGTCTGGCAGCGGGGGGTACAAATGAGCAGTTCTTC. This chain connects TRBV5-1 to TRBJ2-1; TRBD2 matches at 9 bases. The CDR3 is made up of 15 amino acids. J lost 7 bases, V lost 5 bases, and 10 bases had no gene match. The germline gives CDR1 SGHRS, CDR2 YFSETQ. The full variable domain, in which reference TRBV5-1 and TRBJ2-1 provide the parts outside the CDR3, is KAGVTQTPRYLIKTRGQQVTLSCSPISGHRSVSWYQQTPGQGLQFLFEYFSETQRNKGNFPGRFSGRQFSNSRSEMNVSTLELGDSALYLCASSLAAGGTNEQFFGPGTRLTVL.

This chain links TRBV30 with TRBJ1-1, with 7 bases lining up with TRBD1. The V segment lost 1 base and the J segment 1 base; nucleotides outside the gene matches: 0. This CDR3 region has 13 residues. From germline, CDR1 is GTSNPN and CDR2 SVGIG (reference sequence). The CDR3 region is CAWSGQGNTEAFF. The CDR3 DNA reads TGTGCCTGGAGTGGACAGGGGAACACTGAAGCTTTCTTT.

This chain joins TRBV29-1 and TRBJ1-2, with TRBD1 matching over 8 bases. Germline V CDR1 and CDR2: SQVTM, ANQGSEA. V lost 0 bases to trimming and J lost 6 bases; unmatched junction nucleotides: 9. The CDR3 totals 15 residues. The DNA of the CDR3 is TGCAGCGTTGAAGACCTTCAGGGGGCGCGGGATGGCTACACCTTC. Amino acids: CSVEDLQGARDGYTF.

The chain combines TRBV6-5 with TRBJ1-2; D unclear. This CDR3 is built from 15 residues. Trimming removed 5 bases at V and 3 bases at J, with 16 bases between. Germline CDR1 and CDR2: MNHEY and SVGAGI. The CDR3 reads CASSPGGQTHYGYTF. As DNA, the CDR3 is TGTGCCAGCAGTCCCGGCGGCCAGACCCACTATGGCTACACCTTC.